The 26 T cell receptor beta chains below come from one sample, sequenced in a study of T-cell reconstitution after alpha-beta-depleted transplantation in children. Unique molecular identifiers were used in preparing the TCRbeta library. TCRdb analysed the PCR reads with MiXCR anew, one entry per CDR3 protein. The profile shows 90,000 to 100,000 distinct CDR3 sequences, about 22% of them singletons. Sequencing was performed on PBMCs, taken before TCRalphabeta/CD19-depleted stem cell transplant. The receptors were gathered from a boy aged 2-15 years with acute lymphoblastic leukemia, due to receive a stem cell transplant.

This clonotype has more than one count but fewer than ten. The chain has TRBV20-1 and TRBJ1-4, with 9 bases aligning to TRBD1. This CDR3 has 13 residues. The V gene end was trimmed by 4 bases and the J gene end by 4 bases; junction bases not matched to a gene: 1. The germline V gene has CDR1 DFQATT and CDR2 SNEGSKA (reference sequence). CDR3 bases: TGCAGTGCTAAGACAGGGGGTAATGAAAAACTGTTTTTT. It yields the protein CSAKTGGNEKLFF.

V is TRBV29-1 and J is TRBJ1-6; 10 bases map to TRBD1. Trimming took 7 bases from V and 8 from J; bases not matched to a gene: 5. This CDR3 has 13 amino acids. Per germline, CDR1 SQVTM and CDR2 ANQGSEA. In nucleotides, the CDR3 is TGCAGCGCGGGGACAGGGGCGGATTCACCCCTCCACTTT. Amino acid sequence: CSAGTGADSPLHF.

The CDR3 DNA sequence: TGCGCCAGCAGTCCGGGGGGGGCAACTGAAGCTTTCTTT. Translated: CASSPGGATEAFF. The gene calls are TRBV5-1 and TRBJ1-1; possibly TRBD1 for D (6 bases). V was cut by 5 bases and J by 5 bases, with 13 bases left in between. This CDR3 has 13 amino acids. Per germline, CDR1 SGHRS and CDR2 YFSETQ.

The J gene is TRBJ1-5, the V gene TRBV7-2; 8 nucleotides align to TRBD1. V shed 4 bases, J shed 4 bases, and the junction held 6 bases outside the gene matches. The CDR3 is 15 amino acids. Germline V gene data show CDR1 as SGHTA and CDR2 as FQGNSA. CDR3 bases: TGTGCCAGCAGCTCCCCCGACAGGGGAAATCAGCCCCAGCATTTT. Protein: CASSSPDRGNQPQHF. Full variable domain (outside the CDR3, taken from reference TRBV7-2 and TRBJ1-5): GAGVSQSPSNKVTEKGKDVELRCDPISGHTALYWYRQSLGQGLEFLIYFQGNSAPDKSGLPSDRFSAERTGGSVSTLTIQRTQQEDSAVYLCASSSPDRGNQPQHFGDGTRLSIL.

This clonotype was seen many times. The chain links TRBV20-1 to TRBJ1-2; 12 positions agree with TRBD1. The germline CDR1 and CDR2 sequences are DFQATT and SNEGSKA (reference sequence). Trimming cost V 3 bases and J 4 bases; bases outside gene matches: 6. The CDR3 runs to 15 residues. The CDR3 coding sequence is TGCAGTGCTAGTAAGGGACAGGGGGCGAGCTATGGCTACACCTTC. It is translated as CSASKGQGASYGYTF.

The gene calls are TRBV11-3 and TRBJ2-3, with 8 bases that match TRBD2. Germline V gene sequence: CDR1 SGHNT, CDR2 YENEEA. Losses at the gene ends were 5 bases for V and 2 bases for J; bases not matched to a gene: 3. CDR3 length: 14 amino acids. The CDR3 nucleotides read TGTGCCAGCAGCCCCGGACTAGCCACAGATACGCAGTATTTT. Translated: CASSPGLATDTQYF.

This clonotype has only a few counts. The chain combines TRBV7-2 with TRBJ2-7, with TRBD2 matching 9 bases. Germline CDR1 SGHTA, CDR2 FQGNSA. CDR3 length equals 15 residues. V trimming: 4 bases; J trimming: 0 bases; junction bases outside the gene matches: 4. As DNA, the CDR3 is TGTGCCAGCAGCTCAGGACTAGCGCACTCCTACGAGCAGTACTTC. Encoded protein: CASSSGLAHSYEQYF.

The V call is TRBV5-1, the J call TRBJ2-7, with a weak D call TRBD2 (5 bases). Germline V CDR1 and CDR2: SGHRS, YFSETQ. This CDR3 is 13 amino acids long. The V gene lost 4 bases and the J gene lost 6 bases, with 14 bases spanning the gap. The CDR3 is CASSPTGGPEQYF. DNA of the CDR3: TGCGCCAGCAGCCCGACGGGCGGGCCCGAGCAGTACTTC.

The CDR3 loop is CASAWGENIQYF. CDR3 in DNA: TGTGCCAGCGCCTGGGGGGAAAACATTCAGTACTTC. The V gene is TRBV28, the J gene TRBJ2-4; possible D gene TRBD2, 6 bases. The CDR3 sequence is 12 residues long. V lost 8 bases, J lost 5 bases, and 10 bases lay in between. Germline CDR1 and CDR2: MDHEN and SYDVKM.

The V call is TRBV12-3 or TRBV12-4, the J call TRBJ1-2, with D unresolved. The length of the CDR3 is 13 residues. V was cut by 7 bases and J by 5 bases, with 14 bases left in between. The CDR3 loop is CASTFGVGYGYTF. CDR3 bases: TGTGCCAGCACCTTCGGTGTGGGTTATGGCTACACCTTC.

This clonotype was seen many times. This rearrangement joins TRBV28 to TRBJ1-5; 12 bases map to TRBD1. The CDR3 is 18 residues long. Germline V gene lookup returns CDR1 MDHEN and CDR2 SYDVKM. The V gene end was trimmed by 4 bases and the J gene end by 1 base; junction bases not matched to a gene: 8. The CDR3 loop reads CASSSGTGGWGSNQPQHF. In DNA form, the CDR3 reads TGTGCCAGCAGTTCAGGGACAGGGGGCTGGGGGAGCAATCAGCCCCAGCATTTT.

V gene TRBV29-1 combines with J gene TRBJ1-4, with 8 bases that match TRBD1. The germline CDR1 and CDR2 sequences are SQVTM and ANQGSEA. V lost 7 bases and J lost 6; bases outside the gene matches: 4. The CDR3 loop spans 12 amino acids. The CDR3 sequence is CSGGQGDEKLFF. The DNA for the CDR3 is TGCAGCGGTGGACAGGGTGATGAAAAACTGTTTTTT.

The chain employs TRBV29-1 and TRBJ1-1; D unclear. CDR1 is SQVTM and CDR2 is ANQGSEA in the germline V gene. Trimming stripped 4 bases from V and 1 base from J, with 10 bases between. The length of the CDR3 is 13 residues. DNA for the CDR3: TGCAGCGTTGTGAAATGGGGGAACACTGAAGCTTTCTTT. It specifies CSVVKWGNTEAFF.

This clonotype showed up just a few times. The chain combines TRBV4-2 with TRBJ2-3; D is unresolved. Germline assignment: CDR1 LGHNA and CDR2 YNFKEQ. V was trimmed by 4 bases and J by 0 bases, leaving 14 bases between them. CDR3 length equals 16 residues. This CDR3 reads CASSPGHVRSTDTQYF. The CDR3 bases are TGTGCCAGCAGCCCCGGCCACGTTCGCAGCACAGATACGCAGTATTTT.

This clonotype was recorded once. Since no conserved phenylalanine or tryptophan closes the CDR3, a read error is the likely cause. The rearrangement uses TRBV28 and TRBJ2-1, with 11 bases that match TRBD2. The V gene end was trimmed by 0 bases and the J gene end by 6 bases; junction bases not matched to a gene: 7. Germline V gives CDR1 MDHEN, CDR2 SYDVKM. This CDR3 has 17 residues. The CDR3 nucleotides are TGTGCCAGCAGTTTATGGGTCGGGACTAGCGGAGCCAATGAGCAGTTCCTC. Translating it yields CASSLWVGTSGANEQFL.

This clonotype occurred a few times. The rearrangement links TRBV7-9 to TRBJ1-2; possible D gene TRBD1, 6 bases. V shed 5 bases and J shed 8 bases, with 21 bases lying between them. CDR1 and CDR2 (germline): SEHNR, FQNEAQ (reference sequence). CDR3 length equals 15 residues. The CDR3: CASSPQGARGGGYTF. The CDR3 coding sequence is TGTGCCAGCAGCCCCCAAGGGGCCCGGGGGGGCGGCTACACCTTC.

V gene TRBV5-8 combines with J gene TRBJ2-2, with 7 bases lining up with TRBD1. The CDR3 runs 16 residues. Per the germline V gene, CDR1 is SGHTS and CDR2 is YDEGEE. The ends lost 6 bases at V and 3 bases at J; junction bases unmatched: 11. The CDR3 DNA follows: TGTGCCAGCACATTGGTCCGGGACAGCTACACCGGGGAGCTGTTTTTT. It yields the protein CASTLVRDSYTGELFF.

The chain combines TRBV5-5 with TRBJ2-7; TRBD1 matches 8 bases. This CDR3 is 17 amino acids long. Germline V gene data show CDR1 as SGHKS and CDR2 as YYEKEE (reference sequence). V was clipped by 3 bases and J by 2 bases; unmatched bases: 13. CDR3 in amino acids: CASSWYPNPGGPYEQYF. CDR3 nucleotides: TGTGCCAGCAGCTGGTACCCAAACCCAGGGGGCCCCTACGAGCAGTACTTC.

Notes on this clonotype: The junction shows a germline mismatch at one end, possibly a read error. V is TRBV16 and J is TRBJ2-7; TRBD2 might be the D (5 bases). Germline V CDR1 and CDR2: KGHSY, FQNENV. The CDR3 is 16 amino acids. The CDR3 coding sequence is TGTGCCAGCAGCCAATCCCACGGTCTGAGGGTCTACGAGCAGTATTTC. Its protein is CASSQSHGLRVYEQYF.

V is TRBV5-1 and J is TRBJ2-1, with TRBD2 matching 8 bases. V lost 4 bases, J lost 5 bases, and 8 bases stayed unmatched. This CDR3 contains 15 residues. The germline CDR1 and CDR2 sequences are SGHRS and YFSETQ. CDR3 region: CASSRGGSENNEQFF. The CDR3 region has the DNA TGCGCCAGCAGCCGGGGGGGCTCGGAAAACAATGAGCAGTTCTTC.

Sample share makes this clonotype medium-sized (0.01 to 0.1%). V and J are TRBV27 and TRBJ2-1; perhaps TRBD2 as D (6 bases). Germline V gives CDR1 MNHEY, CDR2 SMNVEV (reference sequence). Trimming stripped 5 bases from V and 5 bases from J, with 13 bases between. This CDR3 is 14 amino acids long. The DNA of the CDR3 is TGTGCCAGCAGTCAAGGGACTGGGAACAATGAGCAGTTCTTC. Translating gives CASSQGTGNNEQFF.

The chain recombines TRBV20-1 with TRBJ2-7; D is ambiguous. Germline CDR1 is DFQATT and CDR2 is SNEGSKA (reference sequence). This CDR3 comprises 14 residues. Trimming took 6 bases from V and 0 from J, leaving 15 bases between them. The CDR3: CSAPSPYPSYEQYF. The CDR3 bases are TGCAGTGCCCCGAGCCCATACCCCTCCTACGAGCAGTACTTC.

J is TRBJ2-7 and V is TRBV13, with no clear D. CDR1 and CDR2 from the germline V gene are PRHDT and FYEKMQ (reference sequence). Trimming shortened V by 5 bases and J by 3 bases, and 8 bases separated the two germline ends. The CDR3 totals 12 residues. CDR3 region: CASSVTVYEQYF. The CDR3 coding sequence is TGTGCCAGCAGCGTCACAGTCTACGAGCAGTACTTC.

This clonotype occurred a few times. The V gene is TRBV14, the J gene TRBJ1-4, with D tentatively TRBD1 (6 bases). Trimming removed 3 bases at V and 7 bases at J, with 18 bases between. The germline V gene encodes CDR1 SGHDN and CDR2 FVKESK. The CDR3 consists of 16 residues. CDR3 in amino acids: CASSHWTGTPSEKLFF. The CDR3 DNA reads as TGTGCCAGCAGCCACTGGACCGGGACACCGTCTGAAAAACTGTTTTTT.

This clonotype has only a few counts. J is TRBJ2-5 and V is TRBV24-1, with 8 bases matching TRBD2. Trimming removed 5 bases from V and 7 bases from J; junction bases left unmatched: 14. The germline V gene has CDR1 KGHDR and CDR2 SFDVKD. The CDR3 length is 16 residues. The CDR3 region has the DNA TGTGCCACCAGTGTTAGCGGGACTGGCGGCCTGGCGACCCAGTACTTC. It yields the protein CATSVSGTGGLATQYF.

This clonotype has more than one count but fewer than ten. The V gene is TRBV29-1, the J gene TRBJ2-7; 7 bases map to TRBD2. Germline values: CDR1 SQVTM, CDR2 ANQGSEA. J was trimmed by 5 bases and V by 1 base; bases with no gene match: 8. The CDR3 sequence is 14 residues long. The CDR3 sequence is CSVEGGGMAHEQYF. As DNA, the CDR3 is TGCAGCGTTGAAGGGGGGGGGATGGCCCACGAGCAGTACTTC.